One and the same sample provided the 2 T cell receptor beta chains below, sequenced in a study of OX40 agonist ivuxolimab in advanced cancers. Generated by immunoSEQ multiplex PCR, the TCRdb table keeps only in-frame clones and is missing some. The data contain 55,000 to 75,000 clones, 65% to 90% of them singletons. Sequenced material: CD4+ or CD8+ T cells sorted from blood, taken in a trial of the OX40 agonist ivuxolimab. The receptors were gathered from an adult with an advanced solid tumor such as melanoma, head and neck, liver or kidney cancer.

The gene calls are TRBV9 and TRBJ1-3, with unresolved D. The germline gives CDR1 SGDLS, CDR2 YYNGEE. Trimming cost V 0 bases and J 0 bases, with 10 bases left between them. The CDR3 runs to 16 residues. CDR3 DNA: TGTGCCAGCAGCGTAGCCCCCGGGAGCTCTGGAAACACCATATATTTT. Translating gives CASSVAPGSSGNTIYF.

J is TRBJ2-7 and V is TRBV6-5, with D tentatively TRBD1 (5 bases). The V end was cut by 2 bases, the J end by 5 bases, with 16 bases between. This CDR3 comprises 15 residues. Germline-derived CDR1 and CDR2 are MNHEY and SVGAGI. CDR3 sequence reads: CASSYRGSKSHEQYF. DNA of the CDR3: TGTGCCAGCAGTTACAGGGGATCTAAGTCCCACGAGCAGTACTTC.